One T cell receptor beta chain is described in this entry. Its antigen remains unidentified. UMIs with a 6-nucleotide sample barcode were added by template switching. TCRdb derives one entry per CDR3 protein from the 5' RACE reads, leaving out DNA. The sample holds approximately 160,000 distinct CDR3 sequences. The data were obtained in a study of monozygotic twins with inflammatory bowel disease. Whole-study results and caveats: The existence of one strong signal or clonotype linked to IBD lacked support.

CDR3 length: 11 amino acids. Germline V CDR1 and CDR2: KGHSH, LQKENI. J is TRBJ1-5 and V is TRBV18. The receptor was isolated from a human donor with ulcerative colitis or Crohn's disease, or a healthy co-twin of an affected twin (not recorded which). The sample was blood. The CDR3 reads CASSKREIQHF. Variable domain in full (rest from reference TRBV18 and TRBJ1-5): NAGVMQNPRHLVRRRGQEARLRCSPMKGHSHVYWYRQLPEEGLKFMVYLQKENIIDESGMPKERFSAEFPKEGPSILRIQQVVRGDSAAYFCASSKREIQHFGDGTRLSIL.